This T cell receptor (beta chain) was captured by sequencing in a study of blood T cell repertoires in COVID-19. Overall study: T cells, B-cell-depleted T cells, or PBMCs supplied cDNA or gDNA.

Authors' data handling: By means of reference gene primer amplification, nucleated cell counts were estimated. Profiling relied on immunoSEQ multiplex PCR, and the TCRdb table lists in-frame clones only, not all of them. V, J and clone size are those of that table, while D and trimming were read from the DNA. The table lists 100,000 to 150,000 clones, 70% to 90% of them singletons. CDR3 size: 13 residues. The V and J ends lost 5 bases and 5 bases respectively, with 10 bases between them. Germline CDR1 SGHNT, CDR2 YYREEE (reference sequence). V is TRBV5-4 and J is TRBJ1-4; maybe TRBD1 (5 bases). The sequencing input was peripheral blood. The TCR originated in a woman aged 50 to 65 with acute or convalescent COVID-19. CDR3 nucleotide sequence: TGTGCCAGCAGAAGGGGCCTAAATGAAAAACTGTTTTTT. Translation: CASRRGLNEKLFF.